Listed below are T cell receptor beta chains from one sample, sequenced in a study of post-analysis software for immune sequencing data. TCRdb passed the PCR reads through MiXCR, listing each CDR3 protein once. The table records about 540,000 distinct CDR3 sequences, roughly 34% of them present only once. The specimen sequenced was blood. The receptors here all came from a girl under 18 with multiple sclerosis. The CDR3 runs from the conserved cysteine through the conserved F or W. The D gene is left open where the match is weak. Clone size is shown for a subset of rows, as once, few, many or a class of expanded clone.

cdr3_nt: TGTGCCAGCATAAGGGGGGCTACAGATACGCAGTATTTT
cdr3_aa: CASIRGATDTQYF
clone_size: -
v_call: TRBV12-3/TRBV12-4
d_call: -
j_call: TRBJ2-3

cdr3_nt: TGTGCCAGCAGCCAAGATCGGGCAAGTCTTTACGAGCAGTACTTC
cdr3_aa: CASSQDRASLYEQYF
clone_size: few
v_call: TRBV4-2
d_call: -
j_call: TRBJ2-7

cdr3_nt: TGTGCCAGCAGCCAGCTGCAGGGATTACGAGAGACCCAGTACTTC
cdr3_aa: CASSQLQGLRETQYF
clone_size: few
v_call: TRBV2
d_call: -
j_call: TRBJ2-5

cdr3_nt: TGTGCCAGCAGTTACTCGGGGGGGGCGATCGAGACCCAGTACTTC
cdr3_aa: CASSYSGGAIETQYF
clone_size: -
v_call: TRBV6-2/TRBV6-3
d_call: -
j_call: TRBJ2-5

cdr3_nt: TGCGCCAGCAACGCTCAGGGGATCTTGGACGAGCAGTACTTC
cdr3_aa: CASNAQGILDEQYF
clone_size: few
v_call: TRBV5-1
d_call: -
j_call: TRBJ2-7

cdr3_nt: TGCAGTGCCAGACGGGTCGGGGACGAGCAGTTCTTC
cdr3_aa: CSARRVGDEQFF
clone_size: few
v_call: TRBV20-1
d_call: -
j_call: TRBJ2-1

cdr3_nt: TGTGCCAGCAGTTTCTACGGGGGATGGTTTGTGGAGACCCAGTACTTC
cdr3_aa: CASSFYGGWFVETQYF
clone_size: -
v_call: TRBV12-3/TRBV12-4
d_call: -
j_call: TRBJ2-5

cdr3_nt: TGCAGTGCTAAAATAGGGAGCGGCACCGGGGAGCTGTTTTTT
cdr3_aa: CSAKIGSGTGELFF
clone_size: -
v_call: TRBV20-1
d_call: -
j_call: TRBJ2-2

cdr3_nt: TGCAGTGCTAGTAATTGGGCTAGCGGCCATAAGGAGGGCTACAATGAGCAGTTCTTC
cdr3_aa: CSASNWASGHKEGYNEQFF
clone_size: -
v_call: TRBV20-1
d_call: TRBD2
j_call: TRBJ2-1

cdr3_nt: TGTGCCATCAGGCCCGGGGGGGACTCCTACGAGCAGTACTTC
cdr3_aa: CAIRPGGDSYEQYF
clone_size: few
v_call: TRBV10-3
d_call: TRBD2
j_call: TRBJ2-7

cdr3_nt: TGTGCCATTAGGGGATCCACTAACTATGGCTACACCTTC
cdr3_aa: CAIRGSTNYGYTF
clone_size: few
v_call: TRBV24-1
d_call: -
j_call: TRBJ1-2

cdr3_nt: TGTGCCAGCAGGCCACAGGGATTCAGGGTGAACACTGAAGCTTTCTTT
cdr3_aa: CASRPQGFRVNTEAFF
clone_size: -
v_call: TRBV6-6
d_call: -
j_call: TRBJ1-1

cdr3_nt: TGCGCCAGCAGCCAAGGAGCTTTTGGGGCAGACCCACCGGCCCCAAAACTGTTTTTT
cdr3_aa: CASSQGAFGADPPAPKLFF
clone_size: few
v_call: TRBV4-1
d_call: -
j_call: TRBJ1-4

cdr3_nt: TGTGCCAGCAGTCGTACCTACGAGCAGTACTTC
cdr3_aa: CASSRTYEQYF
clone_size: few
v_call: TRBV12-3/TRBV12-4
d_call: -
j_call: TRBJ2-7

cdr3_nt: TGTGCCAGCAGACTAGCGGGGGGGCTTGATGAGCAGTTCTTC
cdr3_aa: CASRLAGGLDEQFF
clone_size: -
v_call: TRBV14
d_call: TRBD2
j_call: TRBJ2-1

cdr3_nt: TGTGCCAGCAGCTACCGGGACAGGGGAGCCTACGAGCAGTACTTC
cdr3_aa: CASSYRDRGAYEQYF
clone_size: -
v_call: TRBV21-1
d_call: -
j_call: TRBJ2-7

cdr3_nt: TGTGCCAGCAGCTTATTCCGGGGACAGGGATCTGAAGCTTTCTTT
cdr3_aa: CASSLFRGQGSEAFF
clone_size: few
v_call: TRBV7-9
d_call: TRBD1
j_call: TRBJ1-1

cdr3_nt: TGCAGTGCTTCCCCCAGTGAGCCTGAAGCTTTCTTT
cdr3_aa: CSASPSEPEAFF
clone_size: few
v_call: TRBV20-1
d_call: -
j_call: TRBJ1-1